The present T cell receptor beta chain was sequenced within a study of vaccination and CD4 T cells after COVID-19. Overall study: The authors exposed cells to overlapping spike peptides derived from SARS-CoV-2, HCoV-NL63, HCoV-OC43 and HCoV-229E. Study results and caveats: Spike mono-reactivity held for 304 of 307 vaccine-specific clones in convalescent patients.

Time point noted: late sampling 161 to 241 days after vaccination in a few convalescent patients. Treatment of the sample: roughly 10-day PBMC culture with coronavirus spike peptide pools or control peptides (ViraFEST assay). The Oncomine TCR Beta short-read assay was what sequenced the DNA obtained from cultured CD4+ T cells. One entry per CDR3 protein, called by TCRdb with MiXCR from the PCR reads. The sample consists of 20,000 to 25,000 distinct CDR3 sequences, more than 45% of them appearing once. This CDR3 contains 16 residues. Trimming took 1 base from V and 7 from J, leaving 17 bases between them. Concerning this clonotype: Antigen unknown.

The origin of this receptor is a human donor who had recovered from COVID-19. The genes are TRBV12-3 or TRBV12-4 and TRBJ1-5; D gene uncertain. This specimen consisted of CD4+ T cells from blood, cultured in vitro, obtained about 7 months after SARS-CoV-2 vaccination. The CDR3, as DNA: TGTGCCAGCAGTTTAGAATCGTCGCGTCTAGGACAGCCCCAGCATTTT. Its protein product is CASSLESSRLGQPQHF.